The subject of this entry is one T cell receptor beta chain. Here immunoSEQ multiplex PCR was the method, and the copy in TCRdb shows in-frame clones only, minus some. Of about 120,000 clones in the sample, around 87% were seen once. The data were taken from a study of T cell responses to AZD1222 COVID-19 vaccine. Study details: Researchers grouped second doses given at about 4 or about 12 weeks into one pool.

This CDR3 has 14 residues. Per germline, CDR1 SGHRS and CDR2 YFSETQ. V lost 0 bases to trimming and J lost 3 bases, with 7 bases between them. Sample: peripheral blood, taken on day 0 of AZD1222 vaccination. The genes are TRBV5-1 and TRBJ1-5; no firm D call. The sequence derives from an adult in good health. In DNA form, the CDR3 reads TGCGCCAGCAGCTTGGTTCCAGACAATCAGCCCCAGCATTTT. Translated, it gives CASSLVPDNQPQHF. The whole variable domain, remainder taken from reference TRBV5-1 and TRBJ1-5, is KAGVTQTPRYLIKTRGQQVTLSCSPISGHRSVSWYQQTPGQGLQFLFEYFSETQRNKGNFPGRFSGRQFSNSRSEMNVSTLELGDSALYLCASSLVPDNQPQHFGDGTRLSIL.